This T cell receptor (beta chain) appears in the sequencing data of a study of cytotoxic CD8 clonotypes in ibrutinib-treated CLL. Overall study: With a range of 6 to 36, the median treatment time before response samples were taken was around 12 months.

Comments on this clone: Its specificity is not known.

The CDR3 is 11 amino acids. Germline CDR1 SEHNR, CDR2 FQNEAQ (reference sequence). V was cut by 4 bases and J by 3 bases, with 4 bases left in between. General study findings and limits: Whereas clonality rose at ibrutinib response, it declined toward baseline at progression. Clonality was higher at baseline than in age-matched healthy donors and tracked circulating CD8+ T-cell counts. Progressing and sustained-remission patients had different sampling times.

TCRdb's copy holds only in-frame clones and misses some; the assay was immunoSEQ multiplex PCR. The sample yields some 310,000 clones, 80% seen once. The chain employs TRBV7-9 and TRBJ2-7; no clear D gene. Here the sequenced sample was PBMCs, taken before ibrutinib treatment. The TCR sequence derives from a human donor with chronic lymphocytic leukemia. The CDR3 spells CASSSNYEQYF. DNA of the CDR3: TGTGCCAGCAGCTCTAACTACGAGCAGTACTTC.